This T cell receptor beta chain was captured in a study of CD8 T cells in ankylosing spondylitis (dated by TCRdb to between 2016 and 2019). Context from the whole study: T cell receptor beta repertoires were profiled in healthy donors and ankylosing spondylitis patients so that disease-linked TCR variants could be found. In total, the full study cohort was made up of 110 or so healthy donors and 25 to 30 ankylosing spondylitis patients. Peripheral blood was sampled, and synovial fluid was additionally collected from ankylosing spondylitis patients.

Overall study results and their limits: Significant enrichment of the disease-linked clones was reported in matched synovial fluid samples from ankylosing spondylitis patients. In peripheral blood, the disease-linked clones were found at relatively low frequencies and had a CD8+ phenotype. Blood from ankylosing spondylitis patients appeared to be characterized by a TCR beta motif made up of seven or eight highly homologous amino acid variants. Some motif variants were previously reported in synovial fluid and blood of reactive arthritis patients, suggesting common disease-initiation mechanisms.

The CDR3 spans 14 residues, from the cysteine through the phenylalanine. Only the CDR3 region is kept as DNA, spanning 42 bases read in frame from base 1. For this chain, trimming is 5 bases at the V end and 11 bases at the J end, and the number of junction bases without a gene match is 8. Via the germline V gene, CDR1 is MDHEN and CDR2 SYDVKM. Synovial fluid samples and blood samples obtained from the same ankylosing spondylitis patients were matched. Sequencing was performed on an Illumina HiSeq 2500. Quantitative 5'-RACE with molecular barcodes was used to prepare TCR beta libraries. The study's own analysis went as follows. Disease-linked TCR variants were identified with a new computational method built on a probabilistic model of VDJ rearrangement. The public reads were reanalyzed by TCRdb: fastp trimming at Q25, MiXCR alignment, in-frame beta chains only. A single entry per CDR3 protein holds the most common genes and DNA from its merged rows. These V and J calls are TCRdb output, not the study's own analysis. The sample table contains 150,000 or so distinct CDR3 sequences; only one count was recorded for roughly 31% of them. The ten largest account for about 6.3% of the sample.

In this sample, this clonotype turned up a few times. Its antigen specificity is not known. No base qualities exist here, and no much larger clone lies one base off it. What was sequenced was synovial fluid, either unsorted or a sorted T cell fraction (not recorded which). The chain couples TRBV28 to TRBJ2-7, and TRBD2 matches 14 of the central bases. The receptor comes from a male donor with ankylosing spondylitis. This receptor has the CDR3 CASSPTSGRARKYF. DNA sequence: TGTGCCAGCAGTCCGACTAGCGGGAGGGCCCGGAAGTACTTC.